Below, 10 T cell receptor beta chains from the same sample are listed, as sequenced in a study of CD8 T cells in Susac syndrome (dated by TCRdb to between 2018 and 2021). The library came from the immunoSEQ multiplex PCR assay. RNA was extracted using the RNeasy kit, and about 0.45 to 1 microgram was reverse transcribed with random hexamers. The public reads were reanalyzed by TCRdb: fastp trimming at Q25, MiXCR alignment, in-frame beta chains only. Identical CDR3 protein sequences are pooled into one entry, listed with their most common genes and DNA. This sample gives approximately 140,000 distinct CDR3 sequences in total; 94% of them show up just once. The top ten clones comprise approximately 0.3% of the sample. Material: CD8+ T cells from PBMCs. The receptors were sampled from a human donor in good health.

The chain joins TRBV11-2 to TRBJ2-1, with TRBD1 matching 7 bases. Germline assignment: CDR1 SGHAT and CDR2 FQNNGV. Losses at the gene ends were 0 bases for V and 5 bases for J; bases not matched to a gene: 7. The CDR3 has 16 amino acids. The CDR3, as DNA: TGTGCCAGCAGCTTAGATGATGCAGGGGGTAACAATGAGCAGTTCTTC. This encodes CASSLDDAGGNNEQFF.

The chain is built from TRBV29-1 and TRBJ2-1, with a weak D call TRBD2 (5 bases). The V gene lost 7 bases and the J gene lost 10 bases, with 20 bases spanning the gap. Germline loops: CDR1 SQVTM, CDR2 ANQGSEA. The CDR3 is 13 residues long. The CDR3 here is CSAEDVYPGEQFF. CDR3 in DNA: TGCAGCGCCGAAGACGTGTACCCGGGGGAGCAGTTCTTC.

This chain joins TRBV15 and TRBJ1-4; 9 positions agree with TRBD1. The trim removed 3 bases at V and 10 bases at J, leaving 0 bases unmatched. The germline V gene has CDR1 LNHNV and CDR2 YYDKDF (reference sequence). The CDR3 is 12 amino acids. This CDR3 reads CATSRGQGKLFF. The CDR3 DNA reads TGTGCCACCAGCAGGGGACAGGGAAAACTGTTTTTT.

This rearrangement joins TRBV7-2 to TRBJ2-2; unclear D gene. Germline CDR1 is SGHTA and CDR2 is FQGNSA. Trimming removed 1 base at V and 5 bases at J, with 8 bases between. The CDR3 spans 14 residues. CDR3 DNA sequence: TGTGCCAGCAGCTTAGGCGGCCCTACCGGGGAGCTGTTTTTT. It encodes CASSLGGPTGELFF.

The J gene is TRBJ1-5, the V gene TRBV19; 7 bases match TRBD1. CDR1 and CDR2 (germline): LNHDA, SQIVND (reference sequence). After removal of 4 bases from V and 7 bases from J, the junction contained 4 bases not matched to a gene. CDR3 length: 13 amino acids. Written as DNA, the CDR3 is TGTGCCAGTAGTAGCACAGGGGTCCAGCCCCAGCATTTT. Translated, it gives CASSSTGVQPQHF.

This chain connects TRBV5-6 to TRBJ2-1, with D perhaps matching TRBD1 or TRBD2 (5 bases each). The CDR3 sequence is 17 residues long. The V end was cut by 0 bases, the J end by 1 base, with 14 bases between. Germline assignment: CDR1 SGHDT and CDR2 YYEEEE. CDR3 sequence: CASSLAGTQLSYNEQFF. The CDR3 region has the DNA TGTGCCAGCAGCTTGGCCGGGACCCAGTTATCCTACAATGAGCAGTTCTTC.

This chain connects TRBV10-3 to TRBJ2-1; D may be TRBD1 or TRBD2 (5 bases each). Trimming removed 4 bases from V and 8 bases from J, with 9 bases in between. This CDR3 region has 12 residues. The germline V gene encodes CDR1 ENHRY and CDR2 SYGVKD. The CDR3 sequence: CAISGDGDEQFF. The CDR3, as DNA: TGTGCCATCAGTGGGGACGGGGATGAGCAGTTCTTC.

The chain combines TRBV15 with TRBJ2-7, with a weak D call TRBD1 (6 bases). The germline V and J ends were trimmed by 2 bases and 4 bases, with 12 bases remaining between them. CDR3 length equals 14 residues. Germline-derived CDR1 and CDR2 are LNHNV and YYDKDF (reference sequence). The CDR3 reads CATSRSRTAYEQYF. The CDR3 nucleotides are TGTGCCACCAGCAGATCCAGGACAGCTTACGAGCAGTACTTC. The full variable domain, rest sourced from reference TRBV15 and TRBJ2-7, is DAMVIQNPRYQVTQFGKPVTLSCSQTLNHNVMYWYQQKSSQAPKLLFHYYDKDFNNEADTPDNFQSRRPNTSFCFLDIRSPGLGDTAMYLCATSRSRTAYEQYFGPGTRLTVT.

The chain couples TRBV27 to TRBJ2-2; D is ambiguous. This CDR3 is 13 amino acids long. Germline assignment: CDR1 MNHEY and CDR2 SMNVEV (reference sequence). V lost 5 bases, J lost 7 bases, and 11 bases lay in between. CDR3 nucleotide sequence: TGTGCCAGCAGTGTACCTGGAGTCGGGGAGCTGTTTTTT. Translated: CASSVPGVGELFF.

This chain uses TRBV5-4 with TRBJ2-3; no definite D call. This CDR3 has 15 residues. The V and J ends lost 0 bases and 0 bases respectively, with 8 bases between them. CDR1 is SGHNT, CDR2 YYREEE, per germline (reference sequence). Written as DNA, the CDR3 is TGTGCCAGCAGCTTGGTGGCAGCGAGCACAGATACGCAGTATTTT. This gives the protein CASSLVAASTDTQYF. The whole variable domain, filled in from reference TRBV5-4 and TRBJ2-3, reads ETGVTQSPTHLIKTRGQQVTLRCSSQSGHNTVSWYQQALGQGPQFIFQYYREEENGRGNFPPRFSGLQFPNYSSELNVNALELDDSALYLCASSLVAASTDTQYFGPGTRLTVL.